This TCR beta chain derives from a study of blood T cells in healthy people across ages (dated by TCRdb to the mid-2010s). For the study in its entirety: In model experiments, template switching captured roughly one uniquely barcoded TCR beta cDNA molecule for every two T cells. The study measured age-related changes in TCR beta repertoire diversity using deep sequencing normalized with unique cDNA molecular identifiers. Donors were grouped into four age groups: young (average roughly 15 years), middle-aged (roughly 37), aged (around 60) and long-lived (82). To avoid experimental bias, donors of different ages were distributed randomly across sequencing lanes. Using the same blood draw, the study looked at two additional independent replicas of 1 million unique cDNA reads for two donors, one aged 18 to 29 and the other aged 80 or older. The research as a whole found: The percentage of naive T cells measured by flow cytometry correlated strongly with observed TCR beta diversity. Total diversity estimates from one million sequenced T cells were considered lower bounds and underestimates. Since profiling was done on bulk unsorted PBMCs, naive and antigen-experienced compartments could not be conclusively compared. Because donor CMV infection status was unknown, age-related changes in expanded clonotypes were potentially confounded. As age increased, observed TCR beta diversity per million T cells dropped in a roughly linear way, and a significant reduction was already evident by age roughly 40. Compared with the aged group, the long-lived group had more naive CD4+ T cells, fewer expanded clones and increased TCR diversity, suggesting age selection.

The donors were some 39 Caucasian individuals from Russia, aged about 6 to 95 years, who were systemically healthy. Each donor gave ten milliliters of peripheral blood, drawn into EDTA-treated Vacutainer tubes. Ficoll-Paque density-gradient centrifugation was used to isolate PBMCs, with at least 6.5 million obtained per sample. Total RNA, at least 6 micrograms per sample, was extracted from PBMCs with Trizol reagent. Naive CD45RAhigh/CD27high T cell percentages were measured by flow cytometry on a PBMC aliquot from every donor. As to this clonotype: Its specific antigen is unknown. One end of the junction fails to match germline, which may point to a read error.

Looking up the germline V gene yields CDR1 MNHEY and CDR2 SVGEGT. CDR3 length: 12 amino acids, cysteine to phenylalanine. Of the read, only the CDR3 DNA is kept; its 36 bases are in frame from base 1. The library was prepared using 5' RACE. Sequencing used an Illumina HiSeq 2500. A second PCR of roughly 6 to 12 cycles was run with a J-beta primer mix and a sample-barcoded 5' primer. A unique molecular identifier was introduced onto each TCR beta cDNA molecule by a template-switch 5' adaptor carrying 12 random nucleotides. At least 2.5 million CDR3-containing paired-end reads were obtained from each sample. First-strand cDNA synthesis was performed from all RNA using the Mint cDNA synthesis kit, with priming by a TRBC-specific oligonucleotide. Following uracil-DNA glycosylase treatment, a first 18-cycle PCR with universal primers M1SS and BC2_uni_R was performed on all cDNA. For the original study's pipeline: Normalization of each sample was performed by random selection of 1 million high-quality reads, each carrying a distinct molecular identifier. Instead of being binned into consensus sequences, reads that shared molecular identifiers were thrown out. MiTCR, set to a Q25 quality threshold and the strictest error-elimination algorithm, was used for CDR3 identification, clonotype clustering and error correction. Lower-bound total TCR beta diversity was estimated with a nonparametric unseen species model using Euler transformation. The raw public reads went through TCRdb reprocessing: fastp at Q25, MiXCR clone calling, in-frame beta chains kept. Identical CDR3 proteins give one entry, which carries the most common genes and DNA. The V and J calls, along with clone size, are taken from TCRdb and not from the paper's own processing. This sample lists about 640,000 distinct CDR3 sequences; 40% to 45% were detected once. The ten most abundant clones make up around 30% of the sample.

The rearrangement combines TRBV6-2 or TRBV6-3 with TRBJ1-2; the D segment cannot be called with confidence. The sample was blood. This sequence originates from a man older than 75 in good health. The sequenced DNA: TGTGCCAGCAGTTACTCGGAGGCTGGCTGCACCTTC. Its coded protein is CASSYSEAGCTF.